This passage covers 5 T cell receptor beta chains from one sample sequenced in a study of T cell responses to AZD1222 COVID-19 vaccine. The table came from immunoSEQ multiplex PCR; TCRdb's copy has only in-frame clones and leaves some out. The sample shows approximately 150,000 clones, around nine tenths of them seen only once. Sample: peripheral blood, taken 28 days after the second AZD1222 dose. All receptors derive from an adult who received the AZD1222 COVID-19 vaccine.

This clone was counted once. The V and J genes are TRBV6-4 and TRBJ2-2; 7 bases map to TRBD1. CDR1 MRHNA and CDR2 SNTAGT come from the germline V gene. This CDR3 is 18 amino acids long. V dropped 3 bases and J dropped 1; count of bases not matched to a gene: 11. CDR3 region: CASSEESGYRGNTGELFF. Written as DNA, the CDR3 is TGTGCCAGCAGTGAAGAGTCGGGGTACAGGGGGAACACCGGGGAGCTGTTTTTT.

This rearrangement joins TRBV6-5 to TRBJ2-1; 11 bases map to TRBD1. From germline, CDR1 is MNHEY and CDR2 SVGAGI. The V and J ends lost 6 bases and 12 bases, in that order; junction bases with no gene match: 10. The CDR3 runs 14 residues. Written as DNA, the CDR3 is TGTGCCAGCAGCCCCGGGACAGGGGGGATAGGGCAGTTCTTC. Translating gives CASSPGTGGIGQFF.

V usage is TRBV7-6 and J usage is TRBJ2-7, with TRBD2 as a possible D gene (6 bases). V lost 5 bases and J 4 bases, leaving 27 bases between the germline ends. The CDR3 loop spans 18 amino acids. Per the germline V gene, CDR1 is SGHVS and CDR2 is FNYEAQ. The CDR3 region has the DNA TGTGCCAGCAGCCCCAAACGGAGGGTTTCGGGTACGGGGTACGAGCAGTACTTC. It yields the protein CASSPKRRVSGTGYEQYF. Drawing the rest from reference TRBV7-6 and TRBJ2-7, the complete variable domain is GAGVSQSPRYKVTKRGQDVALRCDPISGHVSLYWYRQALGQGPEFLTYFNYEAQQDKSGLPNDRFSAERPEGSISTLTIQRTEQRDSAMYRCASSPKRRVSGTGYEQYFGPGTRLTVT.

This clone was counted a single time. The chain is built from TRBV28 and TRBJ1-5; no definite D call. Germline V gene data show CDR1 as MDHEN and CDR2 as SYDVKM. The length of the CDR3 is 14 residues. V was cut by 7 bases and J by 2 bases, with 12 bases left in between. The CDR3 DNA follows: TGTGCCAGCACCCAAATAGCGGGCAATCAGCCCCAGCATTTT. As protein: CASTQIAGNQPQHF.

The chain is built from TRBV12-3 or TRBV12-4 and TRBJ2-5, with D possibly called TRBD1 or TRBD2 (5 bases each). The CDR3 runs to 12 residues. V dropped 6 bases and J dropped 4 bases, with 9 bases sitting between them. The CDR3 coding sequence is TGTGCCAGCAGCGGTGGGGGAGAGACCCAGTACTTC. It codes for CASSGGGETQYF.